The rows below give T cell receptor beta chains drawn from one sample of a study of blood T cell repertoires in COVID-19. Sequencing used immunoSEQ multiplex PCR; TCRdb keeps in-frame clones, though not all of them. Of some 22,000 clones listed, 80% to 85% are singletons. Sequencing input: peripheral blood. These TCRs come from an elderly man with active or convalescent COVID-19. The CDR3 runs from the conserved cysteine through the conserved F or W. Each record gives: CDR3 protein, CDR3 length, V gene, J gene.

CDR3: CASSLGQLGSEAFF; length: 14; V: TRBV5-1; J: TRBJ1-1
CDR3: CASTPGTGAYYEQYF; length: 15; V: TRBV6-5; J: TRBJ2-7
CDR3: CASSSDRGLGYTF; length: 13; V: TRBV7-9; J: TRBJ1-2
CDR3: CASSSFETGPKNIQYF; length: 16; V: TRBV5-8; J: TRBJ2-4
CDR3: CASTMGQATGELFF; length: 14; V: TRBV28; J: TRBJ2-2
CDR3: CASSSLFAGTSGRREQFF; length: 18; V: TRBV11-2; J: TRBJ2-1
CDR3: CASSPAGTGGYEQYF; length: 15; V: TRBV18; J: TRBJ2-7
CDR3: CASSWHTGTGNTEAFF; length: 16; V: TRBV6-6; J: TRBJ1-1
CDR3: CASSETGDYGYTF; length: 13; V: TRBV19; J: TRBJ1-2
CDR3: CASSAPGLAVYEQYF; length: 15; V: TRBV7-2; J: TRBJ2-7
CDR3: CSAGQVNEQYF; length: 11; V: TRBV29-1; J: TRBJ2-7
CDR3: CASSGSGVNEQFF; length: 13; V: TRBV25-1; J: TRBJ2-1
CDR3: CASRAPGGLNTIYF; length: 14; V: TRBV6-5; J: TRBJ1-3
CDR3: CASSRGTGSGEKLFF; length: 15; V: TRBV3-1/TRBV3-2; J: TRBJ1-4
CDR3: CTSSQDLAGGKLAFF; length: 15; V: TRBV1; J: TRBJ1-1
CDR3: CASSMDRVSNQPQHF; length: 15; V: TRBV19; J: TRBJ1-5
CDR3: CASSVQGNTEAFF; length: 13; V: TRBV28; J: TRBJ1-1
CDR3: CASSPTAYEQYF; length: 12; V: TRBV6-2/TRBV6-3; J: TRBJ2-7
CDR3: CASSPGTWGGSPLHF; length: 15; V: TRBV4-2; J: TRBJ1-6
CDR3: CASSPSSYEQYF; length: 12; V: TRBV18; J: TRBJ2-7
CDR3: CASSLRVRAHEQYF; length: 14; V: TRBV28; J: TRBJ2-7
CDR3: CASSFRRENEQFF; length: 13; V: TRBV25-1; J: TRBJ2-1
CDR3: CASGGGQPQHF; length: 11; V: TRBV6-6; J: TRBJ1-5
CDR3: CASSPQAGTSVSEQFF; length: 16; V: TRBV7-2; J: TRBJ2-1
CDR3: CASSQDRAGEGGYGYTF; length: 17; V: TRBV4-3; J: TRBJ1-2
CDR3: CASSLEDRTKEQYF; length: 14; V: TRBV28; J: TRBJ2-7
CDR3: CATSDAPGLAGAKNNEQFF; length: 19; V: TRBV24-1; J: TRBJ2-1
CDR3: CASSEQGRGNEKLFF; length: 15; V: TRBV25-1; J: TRBJ1-4
CDR3: CASSPRSGADTQYF; length: 14; V: TRBV5-1; J: TRBJ2-3
CDR3: CASSVQGGNQPQHF; length: 14; V: TRBV2; J: TRBJ1-5
CDR3: CASSRTSGGPRRPDTQYF; length: 18; V: TRBV3-1/TRBV3-2; J: TRBJ2-3
CDR3: CASSHKQGPYEQYF; length: 14; V: TRBV5-4; J: TRBJ2-7
CDR3: CASSLAGVGNEQFF; length: 14; V: TRBV28; J: TRBJ2-1
CDR3: CASSLRDRGNTEAFF; length: 15; V: TRBV5-1; J: TRBJ1-1
CDR3: CASSFPRTGGEETQYF; length: 16; V: TRBV5-5; J: TRBJ2-5
CDR3: CASSLVVTSTSGELFF; length: 16; V: TRBV5-1; J: TRBJ2-2
CDR3: CASSQDRPDTQYF; length: 13; V: TRBV3-1/TRBV3-2; J: TRBJ2-3
CDR3: CASSLLGQGYGYTF; length: 14; V: TRBV28; J: TRBJ1-2
CDR3: CASSLGGGGMNTEAFF; length: 16; V: TRBV5-1; J: TRBJ1-1
CDR3: CASSDLGLAGVDTQYF; length: 16; V: TRBV10-2; J: TRBJ2-3
CDR3: CASSPDYGVEETQYF; length: 15; V: TRBV7-7; J: TRBJ2-5
CDR3: CATRDSGSINEQFF; length: 14; V: TRBV24-1; J: TRBJ2-1
CDR3: CASSEARSRNTEAFF; length: 15; V: TRBV6-1; J: TRBJ1-1
CDR3: CASSQDGRAGELFF; length: 14; V: TRBV3-1/TRBV3-2; J: TRBJ2-2
CDR3: CASSQGGYEQYF; length: 12; V: TRBV19; J: TRBJ2-7